What follows is one T cell receptor beta chain and its context. Its cognate antigen is unknown. The ends were cut back, 4 bases at V and 0 bases at J, with 2 bases in the middle. Looked up from germline, CDR1 is ENHRY and CDR2 is SYGVKD. This CDR3 has 12 amino acids. The data are from a study of OX40 agonist ivuxolimab in advanced cancers. General study findings and limits: Clonal expansion by week 6 occurred in CD4+ and CD8+ blood T cells (at 0.1 to 3.0 mg/kg). On average, a greater number of expanded clones characterised CD8+ T cells relative to CD4+.

The data were produced by immunoSEQ multiplex PCR, yet TCRdb's version contains in-frame clones alone and is incomplete. The sample records some 89,000 clones, about 88% being singletons. This material consisted of CD4+ or CD8+ T cells sorted from blood, taken in a trial of the OX40 agonist ivuxolimab. The clonotype comes from an adult with an advanced solid tumor such as melanoma, head and neck, liver or kidney cancer. V is TRBV10-3 and J is TRBJ2-3; D gene uncertain. CDR3 DNA sequence: TGTGCCATCAGTGGAAGCACAGATACGCAGTATTTT. Its translation is CAISGSTDTQYF.